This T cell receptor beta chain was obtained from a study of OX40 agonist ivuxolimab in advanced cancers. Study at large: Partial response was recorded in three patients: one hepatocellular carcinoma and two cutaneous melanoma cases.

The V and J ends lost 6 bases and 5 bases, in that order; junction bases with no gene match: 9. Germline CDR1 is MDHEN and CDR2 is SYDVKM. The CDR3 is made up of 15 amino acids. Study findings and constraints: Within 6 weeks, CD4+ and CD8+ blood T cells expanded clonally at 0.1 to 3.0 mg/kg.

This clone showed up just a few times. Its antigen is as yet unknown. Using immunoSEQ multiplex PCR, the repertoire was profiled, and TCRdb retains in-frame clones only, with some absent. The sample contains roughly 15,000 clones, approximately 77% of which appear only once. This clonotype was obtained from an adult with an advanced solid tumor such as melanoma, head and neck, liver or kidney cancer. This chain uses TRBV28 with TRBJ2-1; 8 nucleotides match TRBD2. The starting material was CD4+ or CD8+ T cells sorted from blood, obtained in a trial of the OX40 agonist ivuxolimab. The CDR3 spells CASSYTSGGNNEQFF. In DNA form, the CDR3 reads TGTGCCAGCAGCTATACTAGCGGAGGGAACAATGAGCAGTTCTTC.